Here is one T cell receptor beta chain with its context. This clone occurred a few times. This receptor's antigen is unknown. Base qualities are not recorded, but no much larger clone differs from it by a single base. The sample comes from a study of STAT3 mutations in large granular lymphocyte leukemia (dated by TCRdb to between 2018 and 2021). Context from the whole study: Canonical activating STAT3 mutations were detected in roughly half of the longitudinally sequenced T-LGLL patients. More than half of T-LGLL patients received one or more immunosuppressive therapy regimens, with hematologic response in 35% to 40% of those treated. Serial deep sequencing of TCRbeta CDR3 and STAT3 was performed in patients with T-cell large granular lymphocyte leukemia to reconstruct clonal hierarchy and dynamics. Approximately 19 representative T-LGLL cases were selected from an initial cohort of over 200 LGL patients for longitudinal TCRbeta and STAT3 sequencing. A couple of patients with natural killer LGL leukemia were also sequenced longitudinally as controls within the study. On average, sequencing was done at 3 to 4 time points per patient, with the number of samplings ranging from 2 to 8.

What the research found in general, with its limitations: Because no samples were available when a clone first appeared, clonal expansion had to be inferred from samplings taken at other points. In 6 of 18 patients, TCR clonotype switching occurred after therapy, and every newly emerging clone was STAT3 wild type. Persisting codominant clonotypes in some patients meant a small but highly pathogenic clone may have been missed. All T-LGLL patients had at least one immunodominant TCRbeta clonotype, and roughly half had multiple immunodominant subclonotypes. Several patients had a dominant TCR clone burden greater than the STAT3 mutant burden, which suggests that the STAT3 mutation arose secondarily within a clone that had already expanded. The linking of therapy response to changes in TCR clonal burden was complicated by variable intervals between samplings and differing treatment regimens.

DNA was extracted from blood mononuclear cells, and the same DNA was used for both TCR and STAT3 sequencing. An Illumina MiSeq was used to sequence the TCRbeta libraries, yielding an average of about 41,000 productive templates per sample. Using multiplex PCR amplification, the immunoSEQ assay generated the TCRbeta CDR3 libraries. The study's own analysis went as follows. Repertoire diversity was computed as previously defined, with values near 0 indicating extremely monoclonal samples. As stored in TCRdb, this immuneACCESS dataset retains in-frame rearrangements with V and J assigned. A fraction of the clones does not appear; measured against another copy, unresolved V genes explain less than half of the discrepancy, and the remainder lacks a known reason. V, J and clone size derive from that table, while D and trimming were established from the DNA sequence. The sample table holds 8,500 to 11,000 clones, of which about 85% were seen once. The top ten clonotypes cover about 27% of the sample.

There are 16 amino acids in the CDR3, from cysteine to phenylalanine inclusive. The entry retains the CDR3 DNA only, 48 bases that are in frame from base 1. The germline V gene encodes CDR1 KGHSH and CDR2 LQKENI. V trim: 4 bases; J trim: 5 bases; unmatched bases: 7. Input material: peripheral blood mononuclear cells. This receptor chain uses TRBV18 and TRBJ2-2, with 10 bases matching TRBD2. The receptor was derived from a man between 60 and 75 years old with T-cell large granular lymphocyte leukemia. Some clones in this sample may be carry-over from other donors' samples. The age is the age at diagnosis. The CDR3 protein is CASSLLAGEVTGELFF. The DNA sequence is given as TGTGCCAGCTCACTTCTAGCGGGAGAGGTGACCGGGGAGCTGTTTTTT. Reference TRBV18 and TRBJ2-2 proteins supply the regions before and after the CDR3; the full variable domain is: NAGVMQNPRHLVRRRGQEARLRCSPMKGHSHVYWYRQLPEEGLKFMVYLQKENIIDESGMPKERFSAEFPKEGPSILRIQQVVRGDSAAYFCASSLLAGEVTGELFFGEGSRLTVL.